This T cell receptor (beta chain) was documented in a study of CD8+ T cells in alopecia areata (dated by TCRdb to 2017 to 2018). The study in broad terms: The treated patients, all with moderate-to-severe alopecia areata, were enrolled in an open-label pilot trial of oral tofacitinib given at 5 to 10 mg twice daily. Tofacitinib was given for 6 to 18 months, followed by 6 months of follow-up off drug to assess delayed response and recurrence. In both human patients and the C3H/HeJ mouse model, the study applied high-throughput TCRbeta sequencing to look at T cell clonal expansion in alopecia areata. On the human side, TCRbeta sequencing was run on scalp tissue and on sorted CD4+ and CD8+ peripheral blood T cells from healthy controls and from alopecia areata patients with either patchy or totalis/universalis disease. Biopsies were taken from tofacitinib-treated patients at baseline and again at 4 and 24 weeks into treatment, and several of those patients also had a later scalp biopsy. Scalp clonality was compared across normal scalp (n=4), patchy alopecia areata scalp (n=8), and alopecia totalis/universalis scalp (n=8). RNA came from the PAXgene miRNA kit for fixed scalp, the miRNeasy kit for PBMCs, and the RNeasy kit for mouse skin. Amplification of TCRbeta CDR3 regions was done by immunoSEQ multiplex PCR using 35 Vbeta forward primers and 13 Jbeta reverse primers.

Study-wide conclusions, independent of this receptor: Compared with mice, TCR sequences shared between patients were less clear, possibly partly because of HLA diversity across the patient population. Unlike mouse skin, which is dominated by gammadelta T cells, normal human skin has resident alphabeta T cells that are also sequenced, and this complicates analysis of the scalp TCR repertoire. Lesional scalp, especially in alopecia totalis/universalis, showed higher clonality and more expanded CD8+ clones than normal scalp, suggesting antigenic drive.

To note about this clone: Its antigen target is currently unknown. Per-base quality was not reported, and no clone a single base away is much larger than it.

The library was prepared using the immunoSEQ multiplex PCR assay. To provide template for TCR sequencing, every sample had RNA extracted and reverse transcribed into cDNA. First-strand cDNA was synthesized using SuperScript III with a 2:1 mix of oligo-dT and random hexamers. Amplification bias was assessed with a synthetic immune receptor repertoire, and residual bias was removed computationally. In the original analysis: Raw reads were preprocessed to remove errors, and CDR3 was defined according to IMGT conventions as the region from the conserved cysteine to phenylalanine. To get clonality, Shannon entropy was normalized by log2 of the number of productive unique TCRs and the result was subtracted from 1. Whether scalp clones were CD4 or CD8 was inferred by matching scalp TCRbeta sequences against CD4 and CD8 repertoires sorted from blood. TCRdb holds this immuneACCESS table with in-frame rearrangements only. Some clones are missing; in checked studies, unresolved V genes explain under half, and the rest has no known cause. V and J calls and clone size follow that table, whereas D and trimming were derived from the DNA. The sample table shows around 250,000 clones, and approximately 61% are seen once. Jointly, the top ten make up around 1.2% of the sample.

The CDR3, from cysteine to phenylalanine, totals 13 residues. Solely the CDR3 DNA is kept, with 39 bases framed from the first base. Reading the germline V gene gives CDR1 SGHDN and CDR2 FVKESK. Trimming takes 3 bases from V and 6 bases from J, and the germline ends sit 11 bases apart. This specimen's time point label, per the study, means: baseline before oral tofacitinib. Lesional scalp punch biopsies and peripheral blood were obtained from alopecia areata patients. After PBMCs were isolated by density centrifugation and stained for CD3, CD4 and CD8, a FACSAria was used to sort CD4+ and CD8+ T cells.

Sequencing used CD4+ T cells sorted from blood, obtained at week 0. The sequence joins TRBV14 to TRBJ1-1; the D segment could be TRBD1, given 5 matching bases. The sequence was obtained from a human donor with alopecia areata. CDR3 reads: CASSHSRGSEAFF. The nucleotide sequence reads as follows: TGTGCCAGCAGCCACAGTCGGGGGTCTGAAGCTTTCTTT.